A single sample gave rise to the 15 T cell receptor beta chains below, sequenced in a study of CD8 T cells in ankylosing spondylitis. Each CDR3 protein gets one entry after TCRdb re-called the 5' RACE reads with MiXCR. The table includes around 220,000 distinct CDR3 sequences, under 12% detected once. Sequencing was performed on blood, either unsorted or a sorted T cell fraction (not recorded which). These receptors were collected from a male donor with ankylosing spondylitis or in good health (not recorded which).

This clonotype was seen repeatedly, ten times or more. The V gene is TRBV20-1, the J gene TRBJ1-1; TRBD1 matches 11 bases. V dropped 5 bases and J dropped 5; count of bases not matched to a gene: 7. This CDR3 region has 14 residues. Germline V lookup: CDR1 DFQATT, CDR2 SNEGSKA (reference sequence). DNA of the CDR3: TGCAGTGCTCCCCAGGGACAGGGGGGGACTGAAGCTTTCTTT. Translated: CSAPQGQGGTEAFF.

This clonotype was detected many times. CDR3 coding DNA: TGTGCCAGCAGGATGGACAGTAACTATGGCTACACCTTC. Amino acid sequence: CASRMDSNYGYTF. The J gene is TRBJ1-2, the V gene TRBV6-1, with D possibly matching TRBD1 (6 bases). In germline, CDR1 is MNHNS, CDR2 SASEGT. V lost 6 bases to trimming and J lost 1 base, with 9 bases between them. The length of the CDR3 is 13 residues.

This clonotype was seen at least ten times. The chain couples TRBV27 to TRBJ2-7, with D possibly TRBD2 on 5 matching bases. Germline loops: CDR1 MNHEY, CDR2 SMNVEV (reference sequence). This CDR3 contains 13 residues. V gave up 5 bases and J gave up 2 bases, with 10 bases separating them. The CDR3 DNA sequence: TGTGCCAGCAGTAAATCGACTACCTACGAGCAGTACTTC. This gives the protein CASSKSTTYEQYF.

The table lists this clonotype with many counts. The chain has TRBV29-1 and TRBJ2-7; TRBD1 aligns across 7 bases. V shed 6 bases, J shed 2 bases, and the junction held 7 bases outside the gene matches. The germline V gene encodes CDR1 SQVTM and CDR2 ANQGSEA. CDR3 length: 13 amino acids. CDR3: CSVIQGSAYEQYF. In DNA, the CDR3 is TGCAGCGTAATACAGGGGTCGGCCTACGAGCAGTACTTC.

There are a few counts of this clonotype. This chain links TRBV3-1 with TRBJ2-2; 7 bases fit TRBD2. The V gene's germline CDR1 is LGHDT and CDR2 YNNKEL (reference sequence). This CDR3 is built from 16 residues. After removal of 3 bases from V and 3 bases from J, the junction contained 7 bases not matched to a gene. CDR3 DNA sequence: TGTGCCAGCAGCCATCTGACTAGCAGGTACACCGGGGAGCTGTTTTTT. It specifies CASSHLTSRYTGELFF.

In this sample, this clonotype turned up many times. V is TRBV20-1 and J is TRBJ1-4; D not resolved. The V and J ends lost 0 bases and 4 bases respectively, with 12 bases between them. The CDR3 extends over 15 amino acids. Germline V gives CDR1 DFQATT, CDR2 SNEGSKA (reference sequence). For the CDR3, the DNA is TGCAGTGCTAGAGATCTGAGAACGGATAATGAAAAACTGTTTTTT. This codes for CSARDLRTDNEKLFF.

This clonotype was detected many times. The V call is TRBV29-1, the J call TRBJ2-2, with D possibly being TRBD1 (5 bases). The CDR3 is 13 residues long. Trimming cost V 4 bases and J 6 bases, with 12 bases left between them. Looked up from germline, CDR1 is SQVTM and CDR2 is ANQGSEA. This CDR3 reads CSVGQGEAGELFF. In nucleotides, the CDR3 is TGCAGCGTTGGGCAGGGTGAAGCCGGGGAGCTGTTTTTT.

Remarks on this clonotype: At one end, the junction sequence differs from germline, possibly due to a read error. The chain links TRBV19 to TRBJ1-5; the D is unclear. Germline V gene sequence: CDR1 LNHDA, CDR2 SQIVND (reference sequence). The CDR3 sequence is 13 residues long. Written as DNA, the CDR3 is TGTGCCAGTGGCGACGGGGTGGGCCAGCCCCAGAATTTT. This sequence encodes CASGDGVGQPQNF.

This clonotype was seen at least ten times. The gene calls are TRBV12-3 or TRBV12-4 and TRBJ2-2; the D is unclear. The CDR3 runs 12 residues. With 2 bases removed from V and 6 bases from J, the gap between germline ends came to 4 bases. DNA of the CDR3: TGTGCCAGCAGTTTATATCCCGGGGAGCTGTTTTTT. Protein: CASSLYPGELFF.

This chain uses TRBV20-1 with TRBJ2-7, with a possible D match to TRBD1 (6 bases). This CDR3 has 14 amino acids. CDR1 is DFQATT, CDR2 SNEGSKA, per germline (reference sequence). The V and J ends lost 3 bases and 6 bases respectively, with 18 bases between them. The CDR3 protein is CSASPRDNPREQYF. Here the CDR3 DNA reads TGCAGTGCTAGTCCCCGGGACAATCCCCGCGAGCAGTACTTC.

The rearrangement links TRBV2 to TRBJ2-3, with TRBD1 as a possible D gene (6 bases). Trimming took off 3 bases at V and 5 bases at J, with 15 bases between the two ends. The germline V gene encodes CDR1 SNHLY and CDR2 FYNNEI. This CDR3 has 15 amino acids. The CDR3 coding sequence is TGTGCCAGCAGTGACCCACAGGGCCCGGGAGATACGCAGTATTTT. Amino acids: CASSDPQGPGDTQYF.

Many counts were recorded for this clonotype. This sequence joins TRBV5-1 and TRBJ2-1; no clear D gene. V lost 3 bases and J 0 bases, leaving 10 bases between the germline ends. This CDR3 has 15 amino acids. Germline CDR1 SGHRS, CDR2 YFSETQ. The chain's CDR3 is CASSSDILSYNEQFF. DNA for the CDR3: TGCGCCAGCAGCTCTGATATCCTCTCCTACAATGAGCAGTTCTTC.

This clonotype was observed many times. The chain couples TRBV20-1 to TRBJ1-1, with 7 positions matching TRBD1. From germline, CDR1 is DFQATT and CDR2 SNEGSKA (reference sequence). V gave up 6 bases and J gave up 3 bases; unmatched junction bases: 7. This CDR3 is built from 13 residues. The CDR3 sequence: CSADRVGDTEAFF. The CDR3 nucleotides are TGCAGTGCCGACAGGGTAGGGGACACTGAAGCTTTCTTT.

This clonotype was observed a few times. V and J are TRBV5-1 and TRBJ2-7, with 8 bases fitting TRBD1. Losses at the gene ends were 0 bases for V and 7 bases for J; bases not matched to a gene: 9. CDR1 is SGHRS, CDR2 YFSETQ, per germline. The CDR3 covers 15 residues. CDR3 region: CASSLEGTGPREQYF. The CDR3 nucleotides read TGCGCCAGCAGCTTGGAAGGGACAGGTCCACGAGAGCAGTACTTC. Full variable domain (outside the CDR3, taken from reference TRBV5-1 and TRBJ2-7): KAGVTQTPRYLIKTRGQQVTLSCSPISGHRSVSWYQQTPGQGLQFLFEYFSETQRNKGNFPGRFSGRQFSNSRSEMNVSTLELGDSALYLCASSLEGTGPREQYFGPGTRLTVT.

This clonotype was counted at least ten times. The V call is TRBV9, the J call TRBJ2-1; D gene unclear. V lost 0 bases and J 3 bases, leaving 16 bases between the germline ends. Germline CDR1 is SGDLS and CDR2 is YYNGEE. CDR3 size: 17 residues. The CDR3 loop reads CASSVGSRVTSYNEQFF. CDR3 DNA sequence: TGTGCCAGCAGCGTAGGGTCCCGGGTAACAAGCTACAATGAGCAGTTCTTC.